These T cell receptor beta chains were read from a single sample in a study of blood T cell repertoires in COVID-19. Method: immunoSEQ multiplex PCR; TCRdb's copy keeps in-frame clones and lacks some. Of some 330,000 clones listed, 80% to 90% are singletons. Sequenced input: PBMCs or T cells enriched from blood (not recorded which). These receptors were obtained from a man in his thirties or forties who had recovered from COVID-19. Each CDR3 is given with its conserved first and last residue. Not every row has a clone size; where given, it reads once, few, many or a size class.

V gene: TRBV7-9; J gene: TRBJ1-5; clone size: .; CDR3 protein: CASSSSGVSNQPQHF
V gene: TRBV7-9; J gene: TRBJ2-1; clone size: .; CDR3 protein: CASSWPPVGGSNNEQFF
V gene: TRBV30; J gene: TRBJ1-3; clone size: .; CDR3 protein: CAWDDLGSGNTIYF
V gene: TRBV7-9; J gene: TRBJ2-7; clone size: .; CDR3 protein: CASSLVVLSGTGTSIEQYF
V gene: TRBV28; J gene: TRBJ1-1; clone size: .; CDR3 protein: CASSPRTEAFF
V gene: TRBV7-2; J gene: TRBJ2-1; clone size: .; CDR3 protein: CASSSYLAGADNEQFF
V gene: TRBV11-3; J gene: TRBJ1-6; clone size: .; CDR3 protein: CASSLITADNSPLHF
V gene: TRBV6-5; J gene: TRBJ1-4; clone size: .; CDR3 protein: CASMRDRGGSFELFF
V gene: TRBV10-1; J gene: TRBJ1-3; clone size: .; CDR3 protein: CAIIQGVPSGNTIYF
V gene: TRBV19; J gene: TRBJ2-1; clone size: .; CDR3 protein: CASSIEYPSTDRDEQFF
V gene: TRBV4-2; J gene: TRBJ2-7; clone size: .; CDR3 protein: CASSQADRLSYEQYF
V gene: TRBV19; J gene: TRBJ1-5; clone size: .; CDR3 protein: CASSILRGNQPQHF
V gene: TRBV19; J gene: TRBJ2-1; clone size: .; CDR3 protein: CASSGTHGSYNEQFF
V gene: TRBV29-1; J gene: TRBJ1-2; clone size: once; CDR3 protein: CSVWDRGDGYTF
V gene: TRBV7-2; J gene: TRBJ2-7; clone size: once; CDR3 protein: CASSLGSGTSYEQYF
V gene: TRBV5-4; J gene: TRBJ2-5; clone size: once; CDR3 protein: CASSRIKGSGRAGGQETQYF
V gene: TRBV7-6; J gene: TRBJ2-5; clone size: .; CDR3 protein: CASSPGGRETQYF
V gene: TRBV28; J gene: TRBJ2-1; clone size: once; CDR3 protein: CASGHPVVNEQFF
V gene: TRBV5-6; J gene: TRBJ1-2; clone size: .; CDR3 protein: CASSLIQANYGYTF
V gene: TRBV28; J gene: TRBJ1-2; clone size: .; CDR3 protein: CASSLMSPQYNYGYTF
V gene: TRBV27; J gene: TRBJ1-4; clone size: few; CDR3 protein: CASSLGAAPNEKLFF
V gene: TRBV24-1; J gene: TRBJ1-2; clone size: .; CDR3 protein: CATSETGGEGGYTF